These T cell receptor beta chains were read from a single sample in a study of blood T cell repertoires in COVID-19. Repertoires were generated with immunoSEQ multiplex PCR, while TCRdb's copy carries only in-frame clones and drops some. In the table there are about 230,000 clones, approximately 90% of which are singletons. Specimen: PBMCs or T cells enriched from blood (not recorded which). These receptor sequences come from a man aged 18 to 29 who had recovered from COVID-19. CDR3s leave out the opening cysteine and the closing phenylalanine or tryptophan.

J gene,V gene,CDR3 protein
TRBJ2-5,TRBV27,ASSTEPGTGGVVQY
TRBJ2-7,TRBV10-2,ASGTSGGHSYEQY
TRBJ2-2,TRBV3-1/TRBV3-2,ASSPSGGVTGELF
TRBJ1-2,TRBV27,ASSLSQGGYGYT
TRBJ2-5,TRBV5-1,ASSWGLAGEKETQY
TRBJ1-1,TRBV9,ASSVVRVREGVRSIKFTEAF
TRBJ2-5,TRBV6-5,ASSYAGAVGETQY
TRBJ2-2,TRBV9,ASSLAGGNTGELF
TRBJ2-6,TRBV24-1,ATSDSPGQGAGANVLT
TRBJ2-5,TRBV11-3,ASSFRDYQETQY
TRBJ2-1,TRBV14,ASSHIARTVDEQF
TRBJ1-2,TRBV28,ASSFTGGYT
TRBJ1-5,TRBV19,ASSIPRQGRGQPQH
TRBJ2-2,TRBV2,ASSTGATSNTGELF
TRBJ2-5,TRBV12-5,ASGPRLMGGGGETQY
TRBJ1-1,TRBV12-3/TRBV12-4,ASLRGQGSEAF
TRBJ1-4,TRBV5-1,ASSLTGQPNEKLF
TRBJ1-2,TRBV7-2,ASSPQSDRGVGYT
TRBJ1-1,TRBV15,ATSRDLTHELNTEAF
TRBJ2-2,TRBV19,ASRYPGLGFGELF
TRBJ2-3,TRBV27,ASSRTSPHTDTQY
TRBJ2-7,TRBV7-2,ASSFGTGQFYEQY